The T cell receptor beta chain under discussion was sequenced for a study of T cell responses to AZD1222 COVID-19 vaccine. For this clone: Its cognate antigen is unknown.

Regarding the study as a whole: Among vaccine-associated CD4 TCRs, coverage spanned spike, with dominance at 160-218 and 743-854. Unmutated variant regions are reportedly targeted by nearly half of spike-specific TCRs. No day 14 peak samples; only post-peak repertoires were characterized.

The method was immunoSEQ multiplex PCR; TCRdb's version includes in-frame clones alone and lacks a portion of them. The sample gives 150,000 or so clones, approximately 91% of which show up once; approximately 6.6% is in the top ten. Looked up from germline, CDR1 is SGDLS and CDR2 is YYNGEE. CDR3 length: 14 residues. V was pared by 0 bases and J by 5 bases, with 12 bases between. Sequencing was performed on peripheral blood, taken after recovery from COVID-19. The rearrangement joins TRBV9 to TRBJ2-7; D not resolved. This TCR came from an adult who had recovered from COVID-19. CDR3 in DNA: TGTGCCAGCAGCGTAGCTACCAATGGTAACGAGCAGTACTTC. It codes for CASSVATNGNEQYF.